This T cell receptor beta chain originates from a study of CD8 T cells in ankylosing spondylitis. The study's findings and limits: One TCR beta motif, made up of several highly homologous variants, appeared characteristic of ankylosing spondylitis blood.

As to this clonotype: The antigen is undetermined.

TCRdb passed the 5' RACE reads through MiXCR, listing each CDR3 protein once. The sample carries 200,000 to 300,000 distinct CDR3 sequences, 9.5% to 12% recorded once. Trimming left V 0 bases short and J 7 bases short, with 5 bases between. Germline CDR1 and CDR2: SGHKS and YYEKEE (reference sequence). The CDR3 contains 12 residues. This sequence was found in a male donor with ankylosing spondylitis or in good health (not recorded which). The sequenced material came from blood, either unsorted or a sorted T cell fraction (not recorded which). The V and J genes are TRBV5-5 and TRBJ2-1, with unresolved D. The CDR3 sequence is CASSLVENEQFF. The CDR3 DNA reads as TGTGCCAGCAGCTTGGTGGAGAATGAGCAGTTCTTC.